Each of the 10 T cell receptor beta chains below was sequenced from the same sample in a study. The sorted Tregs were CD4+CD25+CD127-/low cells. Amplification of TRBV12-4/TRBJ1-2 clonotypes used adaptor-ligated barcode primers. TCRdb redid the calling of the multiplex PCR reads with MiXCR, one entry per CDR3 protein. This table has over 2,000 distinct CDR3 sequences, 15% to 20% appearing once. The sample was Tregs sorted from blood. The receptors shown here come from a female donor with breast cancer.

Turning to this clonotype: A junction end diverges from the germline sequence, so it may reflect a read error. The rearrangement joins TRBV12-3 or TRBV12-4 to TRBJ1-2; the match to TRBD1 covers 7 bases. The CDR3 extends over 16 amino acids. CDR3 bases: TGTGCCAGCAGTTTAGGGACAGGTGGCGCCCCGCGGGGCTTCACCTTC. Translated: CASSLGTGGAPRGFTF.

This clonotype is medium-sized by share. V is TRBV12-3 or TRBV12-4 and J is TRBJ1-2; 7 nucleotides align to TRBD1. This CDR3 region has 13 residues. With 5 bases clipped from V and 8 bases from J, the junction kept 8 bases outside the gene matches. For the CDR3, the DNA is TGTGCCAGCAGTGACAGGGTCGCCAGGGGCTACACCTTC. It specifies CASSDRVARGYTF.

This chain uses TRBV12-3 or TRBV12-4 with TRBJ1-2; 8 nucleotides align to TRBD1. The CDR3 totals 15 residues. Unmatched junction bases numbered 8, after V lost 4 bases and J lost 4 bases. The CDR3: CASSYGGQGGYGYTF. The DNA for the CDR3 is TGTGCCAGCAGTTATGGAGGACAGGGAGGCTATGGCTACACCTTC.

In its sample, this clonotype ranks as medium-sized. The chain couples TRBV12-3 or TRBV12-4 to TRBJ1-2; D is unclear. The CDR3 sequence is 14 residues long. The V and J ends lost 1 base and 4 bases respectively, with 10 bases between them. The chain's CDR3 is CASSLGLGVYGYTF. CDR3 sequence (DNA): TGTGCCAGCAGTTTAGGTTTGGGTGTCTATGGCTACACCTTC.

Details on this clonotype: Germline and junction disagree at one end, which may indicate a read error. The V and J genes are TRBV12-3 or TRBV12-4 and TRBJ1-2, with no clear D. This CDR3 has 12 residues. CDR3 bases: TGTGCCAGCGGTTTGATCGGCTGTGGCTACACCTTC. Translated: CASGLIGCGYTF.

This clonotype is judged large. The chain has TRBV12-3 or TRBV12-4 and TRBJ1-2; D not certain. The CDR3 totals 14 residues. The V end was cut by 7 bases, the J end by 5 bases, with 17 bases between. CDR3 sequence: CASTISGIGYGYTF. The CDR3 DNA is TGTGCCAGCACAATCTCAGGAATCGGGTATGGCTACACCTTC.

Regarding this clonotype: This may be a read error: a much more frequent sequence differs by one nucleotide. The chain recombines TRBV12-3 or TRBV12-4 with TRBJ1-2, with D hard to call. V gave up 2 bases and J gave up 6 bases, with 10 bases separating them. The CDR3 totals 13 residues. CDR3 bases: TGTGCCAGCAGTTTAAGGAGTTTCGATGGCTACACCTTC. This encodes CASSLRSFDGYTF.

This chain joins TRBV12-3 or TRBV12-4 and TRBJ1-2; D gene ambiguous. The CDR3 length is 14 residues. V lost 6 bases to trimming and J lost 4 bases, with 15 bases between them. The CDR3 spells CASSPRRGTYGYTF. The CDR3 nucleotides read TGTGCCAGCAGCCCGCGACGAGGAACCTATGGCTACACCTTC.

This clonotype was picked up many times. This chain uses TRBV12-3 or TRBV12-4 with TRBJ1-2; D is unclear. The germline V and J ends were trimmed by 7 bases and 4 bases, with 7 bases remaining between them. There are 11 residues in the CDR3. The CDR3 DNA sequence: TGTGCCAGCACGTATGGCTATGGCTACACCTTC. Translated, it gives CASTYGYGYTF.

The chain couples TRBV12-3 or TRBV12-4 to TRBJ1-1, with D uncertain. V was clipped by 1 base and J by 5 bases, with 17 bases between them. The CDR3 is made up of 16 amino acids. The CDR3 loop reads CASSLVGPLGWTEAFF. Here the CDR3 DNA reads TGTGCCAGCAGTTTAGTTGGGCCATTGGGCTGGACTGAAGCTTTCTTT.